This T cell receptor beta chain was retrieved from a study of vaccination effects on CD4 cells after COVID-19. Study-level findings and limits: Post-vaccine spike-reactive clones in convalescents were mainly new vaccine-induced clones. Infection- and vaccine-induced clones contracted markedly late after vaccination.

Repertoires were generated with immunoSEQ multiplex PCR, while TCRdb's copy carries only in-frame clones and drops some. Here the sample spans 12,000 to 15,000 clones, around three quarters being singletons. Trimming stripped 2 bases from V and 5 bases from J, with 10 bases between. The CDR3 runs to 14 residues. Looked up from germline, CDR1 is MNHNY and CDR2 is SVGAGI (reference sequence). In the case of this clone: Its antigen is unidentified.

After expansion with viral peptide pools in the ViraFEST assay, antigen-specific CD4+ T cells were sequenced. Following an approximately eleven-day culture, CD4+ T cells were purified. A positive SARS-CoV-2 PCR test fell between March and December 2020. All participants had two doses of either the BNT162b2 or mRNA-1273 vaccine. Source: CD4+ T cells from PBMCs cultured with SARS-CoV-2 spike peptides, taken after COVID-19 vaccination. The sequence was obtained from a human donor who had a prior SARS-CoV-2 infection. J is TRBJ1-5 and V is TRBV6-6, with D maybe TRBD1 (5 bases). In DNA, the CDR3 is TGTGCCAGCAGTTACCGGGGGATGGATCAGCCCCAGCATTTT. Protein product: CASSYRGMDQPQHF.